This T cell receptor beta chain was documented in a study of T cells in Graves' hyperthyroidism and ophthalmopathy (dated by TCRdb to 2018 to 2020). For context, the study as a whole: Peripheral blood samples were taken at the time of initial diagnosis, prior to any treatment. To identify TCR V-J signatures that set the groups apart, the researchers used a discovery cohort of about a hundred patients, made up of around 42 with Graves' ophthalmopathy and 55 to 65 with stable Graves' hyperthyroidism. Prospective prediction of ophthalmopathy was tested in an independent validation cohort of under 20 hyperthyroidism patients and 17 patients who later progressed to ophthalmopathy. The 100 discovery patients were divided at random into training and test sets in a 7:3 ratio. In addition, the study compared T-cell repertoires in thyroid tissue and in blood from about 6 Graves' hyperthyroidism patients. Following sampling, methimazole starting at 30 mg daily was given to hyperthyroidism patients, and high-dose intravenous methylprednisolone was given to ophthalmopathy patients. The paper reports TCR Vbeta CDR3 sequencing of over 130 peripheral blood samples: fewer than 50 ophthalmopathy, 70 to 85 hyperthyroidism and some 17 progressor patients. Study-wide findings and limitations: No statistical method was used to fix the sample size in advance, and group allocation was not hidden from the investigators. In validation, progression to ophthalmopathy was predicted by the model with more than 65% sensitivity and roughly 76% specificity, a median of roughly six months before onset. A model built on a 13 V-J signature distinguished ophthalmopathy from stable hyperthyroidism, reaching 85% to 90% sensitivity and around 82% specificity in cross-validation and 80%/75% in testing. Most expanded thyroid clonotypes (frequency above 0.001) were also detected in blood, suggesting blood repertoires may reflect thyroid immune responses.

Spanning cysteine to phenylalanine, the CDR3 consists of 15 amino acids. Only the CDR3 portion is preserved as DNA: 45 bases, with reading frame beginning at the first base. V was cut back by 5 bases and J by 0 bases, leaving a gap of 13 bases between them. The germline V gene supplies CDR1 KGHSH and CDR2 LQKENI. This clonotype was seen at least ten times. It has no known antigen specificity. Nothing much larger sits one base from this clone, and base qualities are not available. Stable Graves' hyperthyroidism was defined as no progression to ophthalmopathy during 18 months of follow-up. The hyperthyroidism patients were between 18 and 65 years old and newly diagnosed, with a disease duration of less than 2 months. Exclusion was applied to patients with uncontrolled infections, other autoimmune diseases, pregnancy or lactation. Diagnoses were established on the basis of clinical symptoms, serum thyroxine and TRAb, thyroid ultrasound, and orbital computed tomography. PBMCs were separated from about 10 ml of fresh peripheral blood using Ficoll-Paque density gradient centrifugation. Total RNA was extracted with Trizol reagent, and quality was checked on an Agilent 2100 Bioanalyzer.

TCR beta CDR3 regions were amplified from RNA transcripts. The TCR CDR3 was subjected to a first round of RT-PCR using the HTBI primer set and the Qiagen OneStep RT-PCR kit. Libraries were constructed in a second round of multiplex PCR, after which size selection and purification were carried out. Sequencing of the libraries was done on an Illumina HiSeq2000 using paired-end 100 bp reads. The source study handled its data this way. SOAPnuke was used to process the raw data, removing reads that contained adapters or uncalled bases, had a mean Phred below 15, or lacked an exact match to the constant primer or identifier. High-quality paired reads were merged using COPE v1.2.5, and each unique nucleotide sequence was defined as a clonotype. MiTCR v1.1 was used to align the clonotypes against IMGT TRBV, TRBD and TRBJ reference segments. The analysis included only V-J combinations with a frequency above 0.0001, which together covered over 98% of the repertoires. A TCS score was defined as the ratio of F50 (clonal expansion) to E x V (chaos), with BLOSUM62-based TCRdist applied between CDR3 peptides within each V-J. Welch's t-statistics and random forest reduced 514 V-J features to roughly 13, which were used in a naive Bayes classifier (R e1071). The public reads were reprocessed in TCRdb via fastp at Q25 and MiXCR, keeping in-frame beta chains. Entries are consolidated by CDR3 protein sequence, retaining the most common genes and DNA. The V and J calls, along with clone size, are taken from TCRdb and not from the paper's own processing. This sample gives about 360,000 distinct CDR3 sequences in total; around 14% of them show up just once. The ten largest clones capture about 9.1% of the sample.

The sample comprised blood. The clonotype originates from a woman between 18 and 30 years old with Graves' hyperthyroidism. The chain links TRBV18 with TRBJ2-5; no D gene call is confident. The DNA sequence reads TGTGCCAGCTCAGCCGTAGGACGGGACCAAGAGACCCAGTACTTC. Its protein is CASSAVGRDQETQYF. With the portions outside the CDR3 filled from the reference TRBV18 and TRBJ2-5 genes, the complete variable region becomes NAGVMQNPRHLVRRRGQEARLRCSPMKGHSHVYWYRQLPEEGLKFMVYLQKENIIDESGMPKERFSAEFPKEGPSILRIQQVVRGDSAAYFCASSAVGRDQETQYFGPGTRLLVL.